This T cell receptor beta chain was retrieved from a study of cytomegalovirus exposure and HLA in healthy donors. This clone was seen a handful of times. The PCR was carried out with 60 Vbeta primers and 13 Jbeta primers. The data were produced by immunoSEQ multiplex PCR, yet TCRdb's version contains in-frame clones alone and is incomplete. The data contain 150,000 to 200,000 clones, roughly three quarters of them singletons. This sequence was found in a woman between 50 and 59 years old in good health and CMV-seropositive. The sequenced sample consisted of PBMCs.

In nucleotides, the CDR3 is TGTGCCAGCAGCTTAGAGGCAGGGGACGCCTACAATGAGCAGTTCTTC. Translating it yields CASSLEAGDAYNEQFF. The rearrangement links TRBV11-2 to TRBJ2-1; possible D gene TRBD1, 6 bases. CDR3 length equals 16 residues. Germline CDR1 is SGHAT and CDR2 is FQNNGV. V was cut by 0 bases and J by 2 bases, with 11 bases left in between.